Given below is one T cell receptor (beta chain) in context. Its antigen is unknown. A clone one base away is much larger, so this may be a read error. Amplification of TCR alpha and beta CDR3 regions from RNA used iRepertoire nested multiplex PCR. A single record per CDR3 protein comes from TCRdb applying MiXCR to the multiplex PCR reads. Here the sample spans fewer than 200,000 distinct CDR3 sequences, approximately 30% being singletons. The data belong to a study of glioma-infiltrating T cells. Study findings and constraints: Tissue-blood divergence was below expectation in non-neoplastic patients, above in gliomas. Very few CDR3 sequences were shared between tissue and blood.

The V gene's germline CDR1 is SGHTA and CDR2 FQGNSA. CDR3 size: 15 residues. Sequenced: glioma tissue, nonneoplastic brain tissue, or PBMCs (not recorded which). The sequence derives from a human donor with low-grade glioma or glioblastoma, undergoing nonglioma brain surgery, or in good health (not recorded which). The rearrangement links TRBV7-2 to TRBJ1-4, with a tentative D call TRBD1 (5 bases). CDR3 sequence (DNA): TGCGCCAGCAGCCACGGTCGGGGGACTAATGAAAAAATGTTTTTT. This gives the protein CASSHGRGTNEKMFF.